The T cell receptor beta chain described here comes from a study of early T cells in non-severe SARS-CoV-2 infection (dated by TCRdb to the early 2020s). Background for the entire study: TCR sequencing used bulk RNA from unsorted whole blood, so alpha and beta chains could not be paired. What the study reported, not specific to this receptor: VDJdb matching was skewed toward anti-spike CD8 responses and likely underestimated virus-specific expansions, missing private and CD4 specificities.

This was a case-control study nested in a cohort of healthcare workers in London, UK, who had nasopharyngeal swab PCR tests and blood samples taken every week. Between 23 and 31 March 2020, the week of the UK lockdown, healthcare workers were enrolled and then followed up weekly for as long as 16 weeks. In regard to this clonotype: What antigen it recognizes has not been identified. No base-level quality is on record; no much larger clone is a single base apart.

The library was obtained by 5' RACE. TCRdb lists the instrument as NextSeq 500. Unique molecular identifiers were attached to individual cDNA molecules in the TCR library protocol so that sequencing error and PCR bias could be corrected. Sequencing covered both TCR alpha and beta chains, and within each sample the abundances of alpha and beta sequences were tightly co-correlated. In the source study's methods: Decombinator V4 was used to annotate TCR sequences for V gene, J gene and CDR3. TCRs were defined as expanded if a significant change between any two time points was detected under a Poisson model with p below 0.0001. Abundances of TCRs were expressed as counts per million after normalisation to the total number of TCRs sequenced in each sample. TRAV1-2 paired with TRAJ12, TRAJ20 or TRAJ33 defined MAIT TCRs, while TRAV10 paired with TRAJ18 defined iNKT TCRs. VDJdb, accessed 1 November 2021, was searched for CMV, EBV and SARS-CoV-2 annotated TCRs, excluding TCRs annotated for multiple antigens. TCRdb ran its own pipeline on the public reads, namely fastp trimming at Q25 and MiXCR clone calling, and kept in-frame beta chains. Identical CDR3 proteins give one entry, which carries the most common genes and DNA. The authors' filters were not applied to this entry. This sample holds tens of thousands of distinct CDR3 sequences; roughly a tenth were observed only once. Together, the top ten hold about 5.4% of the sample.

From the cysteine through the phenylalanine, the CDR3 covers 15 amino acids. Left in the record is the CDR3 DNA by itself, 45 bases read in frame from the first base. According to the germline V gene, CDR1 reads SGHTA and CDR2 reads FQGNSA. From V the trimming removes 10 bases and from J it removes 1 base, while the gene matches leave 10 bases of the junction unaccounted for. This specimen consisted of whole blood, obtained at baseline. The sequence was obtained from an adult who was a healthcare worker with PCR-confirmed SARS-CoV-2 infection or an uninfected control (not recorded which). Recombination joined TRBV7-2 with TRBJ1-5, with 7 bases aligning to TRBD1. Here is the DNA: TGTGCCACCACCCAAACAGGGGCCAGCAATCAGCCCCAGCATTTT. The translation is CATTQTGASNQPQHF.